The 32 T cell receptor beta chains in this list originate from one sample, sequenced in a study of T cells expressing NK-cell markers. TCRdb re-analyzed the 5' RACE reads; it lists each CDR3 protein once, without DNA. The sample holds about 370,000 distinct CDR3 sequences. Sequencing was performed on blood T cells: a sorted CD56 or NKG2C T cell subset, CD4+ or CD8+ T cells, or bulk PBMC T cells (not recorded which). The receptors stem from a woman in her forties or fifties in good health.

The chain joins TRBV5-1 to TRBJ2-7; TCRdb's D gene call, TRBD1, goes unchecked for lack of DNA. Germline CDR1 is SGHRS and CDR2 is YFSETQ. The CDR3 consists of 14 residues. CDR3 loop: CASRPEGVSYEQYF.

The V call is TRBV6-6, the J call TRBJ2-1; TCRdb's assignment of TRBD2 cannot be checked, as there is no DNA. Germline CDR1 is MNHNY and CDR2 is SVGAGI (reference sequence). The CDR3 length is 12 residues. The CDR3 reads CASRTRGDEQFF.

This sequence joins TRBV4-1 and TRBJ2-3. The V gene's germline CDR1 is MGHRA and CDR2 YSYEKL. The CDR3 runs to 15 residues. The CDR3 loop reads CASSPRITSTDTQYF.

This chain connects TRBV12-3 or TRBV12-4 to TRBJ2-5; absent DNA, TCRdb's TRBD1 call cannot be checked. The CDR3 totals 13 residues. CDR3 sequence: CASSFTGLETQYF.

This chain joins TRBV12-3 or TRBV12-4 and TRBJ2-5; the D call from TCRdb, TRBD2, cannot be confirmed without DNA. The CDR3 covers 16 residues. CDR3 amino acids: CASSPILGLGRETQYF.

CDR3 protein: CAISRRSAQETQYF. The rearrangement links TRBV10-3 to TRBJ2-5. CDR1 is ENHRY and CDR2 is SYGVKD in the germline V gene. This CDR3 contains 14 residues.

The J gene is TRBJ2-2, the V gene TRBV7-8; TCRdb indicates TRBD2, and absent DNA this call remains unverified. Germline values: CDR1 SGHVS, CDR2 FQNEAQ. The CDR3 contains 18 residues. This CDR3 reads CASTIIPPSGRGTGELFF.

This chain uses TRBV7-9 with TRBJ1-1; the TCRdb call, TRBD1, lacks DNA for checking. Germline CDR1 and CDR2: SEHNR and FQNEAQ (reference sequence). The CDR3 has 16 amino acids. CDR3 sequence: CASSRFQRQMNTEAFF.

The chain employs TRBV12-3 or TRBV12-4 and TRBJ2-5. The CDR3 spans 15 residues. The CDR3 here is CASSSETAWQETQYF.

This chain joins TRBV6-5 and TRBJ2-1. This CDR3 comprises 18 residues. Per germline, CDR1 MNHEY and CDR2 SVGAGI. The CDR3 here is CASSFRKLRTSSYNEQFF.

The chain recombines TRBV27 with TRBJ2-3; TCRdb's D gene call, TRBD2, goes unchecked for lack of DNA. Germline CDR1 MNHEY, CDR2 SMNVEV (reference sequence). The CDR3 spans 16 residues. CDR3 sequence reads: CASSSPSGTGTDTQYF.

This chain connects TRBV3-1 to TRBJ2-1; the D call from TCRdb, TRBD2, cannot be confirmed without DNA. CDR1 LGHDT and CDR2 YNNKEL come from the germline V gene (reference sequence). The CDR3 spans 16 residues. CDR3 region: CASSQGRLVPYNEQFF.

The CDR3 sequence: CASSLAILAGSYEQFF. V and J are TRBV7-2 and TRBJ2-1; as DNA is missing, the TRBD2 call by TCRdb cannot be tested. The CDR3 spans 16 residues. Germline V gene data show CDR1 as SGHTA and CDR2 as FQGNSA.

J is TRBJ2-1 and V is TRBV27; TCRdb calls TRBD2, which cannot be checked without DNA. CDR3 length: 14 amino acids. CDR1 MNHEY and CDR2 SMNVEV come from the germline V gene (reference sequence). CDR3 region: CASSRVGEYNEQFF.

The chain joins TRBV29-1 to TRBJ2-3; TCRdb reports TRBD1, a call that lacks DNA to check it against. The CDR3 totals 15 residues. CDR1 and CDR2 from the germline V gene are SQVTM and ANQGSEA. CDR3: CSALGQPESTDTQYF.

This chain uses TRBV6-1 with TRBJ1-5; the D call from TCRdb, TRBD1, cannot be confirmed without DNA. Germline assignment: CDR1 MNHNS and CDR2 SASEGT. CDR3 length: 12 residues. This CDR3 reads CASSVWAQPQHF.

The rearrangement uses TRBV6-6 and TRBJ2-2; TCRdb gives TRBD1 as the D gene, but with no DNA this cannot be confirmed. This CDR3 is 14 amino acids long. The germline CDR1 and CDR2 sequences are MNHNY and SVGAGI (reference sequence). The CDR3 protein is CAGSDRGDTGELFF.

The rearrangement links TRBV7-2 to TRBJ2-1; there is no DNA to check the TCRdb D call of TRBD1. Germline V gene lookup returns CDR1 SGHTA and CDR2 FQGNSA. The CDR3 sequence is 14 residues long. The chain's CDR3 is CASSLSTGLNEQFF.

The chain employs TRBV5-1 and TRBJ2-1; the D call from TCRdb, TRBD2, cannot be confirmed without DNA. CDR3 size: 16 residues. From germline, CDR1 is SGHRS and CDR2 YFSETQ. This chain's CDR3 is CASSLEGTTSYNEQFF.

V is TRBV6-4 and J is TRBJ2-1; TCRdb proposes TRBD1, but this gene call is untestable without DNA. The CDR3 contains 18 residues. Looked up from germline, CDR1 is MRHNA and CDR2 is SNTAGT. CDR3 loop: CASSDSIRTTSSYNEQFF.

The J gene is TRBJ2-7, the V gene TRBV2; checking the TCRdb D call of TRBD1 is not possible without DNA. From germline, CDR1 is SNHLY and CDR2 FYNNEI. The CDR3 totals 14 residues. CDR3 loop: CASSPGQPVGEQYF.

The chain links TRBV11-2 to TRBJ2-1. Per the germline V gene, CDR1 is SGHAT and CDR2 is FQNNGV. The CDR3 is made up of 14 amino acids. The CDR3 loop is CASSLTSWGNEQFF. Full variable domain (outside the CDR3, taken from reference TRBV11-2 and TRBJ2-1): EAGVAQSPRYKIIEKRQSVAFWCNPISGHATLYWYQQILGQGPKLLIQFQNNGVVDDSQLPKDRFSAERLKGVDSTLKIQPAKLEDSAVYLCASSLTSWGNEQFFGPGTRLTVL.

The V gene is TRBV5-6, the J gene TRBJ1-4; TCRdb gives TRBD1 as the D gene, but with no DNA this cannot be confirmed. This CDR3 has 16 residues. Germline CDR1 SGHDT, CDR2 YYEEEE. The chain's CDR3 is CASSSYDRGSNEKLFF.

The chain carries TRBV7-9 and TRBJ2-2; TCRdb reports TRBD2, a call that lacks DNA to check it against. The CDR3 extends over 12 amino acids. Germline CDR1 is SEHNR and CDR2 is FQNEAQ (reference sequence). This CDR3 is CAREHDTGELFF.

The chain has TRBV5-1 and TRBJ1-1. Germline-derived CDR1 and CDR2 are SGHRS and YFSETQ. CDR3 size: 13 residues. The CDR3 is CASSTALEYEAFF.

This chain joins TRBV12-3 or TRBV12-4 and TRBJ1-2. The CDR3 runs 12 residues. CDR3 region: CASSINIYGYTF.

The chain couples TRBV7-6 to TRBJ2-4; no DNA is available, so the TRBD2 call from TCRdb remains unchecked. Looked up from germline, CDR1 is SGHVS and CDR2 is FNYEAQ. The length of the CDR3 is 16 residues. Here the CDR3 reads CASSLSPPTAKNIQYF.

This chain joins TRBV19 and TRBJ1-1. Per germline, CDR1 LNHDA and CDR2 SQIVND (reference sequence). The CDR3 loop spans 15 amino acids. CDR3 loop: CASSPSRQRNTEAFF.

The rearrangement uses TRBV29-1 and TRBJ2-4. This CDR3 spans 13 amino acids. Germline CDR1 is SQVTM and CDR2 is ANQGSEA. CDR3 loop: CSVEDPRVNIQYF.

The chain recombines TRBV20-1 with TRBJ2-4; there is no DNA to check the TCRdb D call of TRBD1. CDR3 length: 13 amino acids. In germline, CDR1 is DFQATT, CDR2 SNEGSKA (reference sequence). The chain's CDR3 is CSAREPGANIQYF.

The genes are TRBV27 and TRBJ1-1. In germline, CDR1 is MNHEY, CDR2 SMNVEV (reference sequence). This CDR3 has 14 residues. This CDR3 reads CASSLYGGTTEAFF.

V gene TRBV6-4 combines with J gene TRBJ2-2; as DNA is missing, the TRBD2 call by TCRdb cannot be tested. CDR1 and CDR2 (germline): MRHNA, SNTAGT. The CDR3 is 15 amino acids. CDR3 region: CASRGLAGRTGELFF.